This T cell receptor (beta chain) is from a study of T cell responses to AZD1222 COVID-19 vaccine. Notes on the study in general: White British donors predominated, females outnumbered males, and clonal diversity was possibly underestimated.

Using immunoSEQ multiplex PCR, the repertoire was profiled, and TCRdb retains in-frame clones only, with some absent. Of roughly 120,000 clones listed, about 90% were seen once; the top ten hold about 10%. The germline CDR1 and CDR2 sequences are SGHNT and YYREEE (reference sequence). This CDR3 spans 15 amino acids. J lost 2 bases, V lost 2 bases, and 1 base had no gene match. Comment on this clone: Its antigen is not known.

Sample: peripheral blood, taken on day 0 of AZD1222 vaccination. The V gene is TRBV5-4, the J gene TRBJ1-3; 10 nucleotides agree with TRBD1. The sequence was collected from an adult in good health. CDR3 nucleotide sequence: TGTGCCAGCAGCTTCGACAGGGGGCCTGGAAACACCATATATTTT. It is translated as CASSFDRGPGNTIYF.